A selection of T cell receptor beta chains follows, all from one sample in a study of graft-versus-host responses after intestinal transplantation. Their antigen targets remain unknown. Measured with immunoSEQ multiplex PCR; TCRdb has only the in-frame clones, and not every one. The table lists about 90,000 clones, around 90% of them singletons. This specimen was unstimulated CD4+ T cells sorted from spleen or lymph node cells, taken before intestinal transplant. The receptors derive from a human donor who received an intestinal transplant. Each CDR3 is given with its conserved first and last residue. The order of the fields is J gene, CDR3 length, D gene, V gene, CDR3 protein, CDR3 DNA. The D gene is left open where the match is weak.

TRBJ2-3,15,TRBD1,TRBV2,CASSRTGFSTDTQYF,TGTGCCAGCAGTCGGACAGGGTTCAGCACAGATACGCAGTATTTT
TRBJ1-1,14,.,TRBV6-6,CASSYSVTNTEAFF,TGTGCCAGCAGTTACTCCGTCACGAACACTGAAGCTTTCTTT
TRBJ2-7,13,TRBD2,TRBV7-9,CASSLVEGGSKYF,TGTGCCAGCAGCTTAGTGGAGGGAGGGTCGAAGTACTTC
TRBJ2-6,20,.,TRBV28,CASSRPFRRVNLSGANVLTF,TGTGCCAGCAGCCGCCCCTTTCGTAGGGTGAATCTCTCTGGGGCCAACGTCCTGACTTTC
TRBJ2-1,16,.,TRBV28,CASSSGPLLNNHEQFF,TGTGCCAGCAGTTCGGGACCTCTTCTAAATAACCATGAGCAGTTCTTC
TRBJ1-2,17,.,TRBV6-1,CASSGDSSMRKIYGYTF,TGTGCCAGCAGTGGCGATAGCTCTATGCGAAAGATCTATGGCTACACCTTC
TRBJ1-2,18,TRBD1,TRBV18,CASSSKTGTGWTNYGYTF,TGTGCCAGCTCATCAAAAACGGGGACAGGATGGACTAACTATGGCTACACCTTC
TRBJ2-3,15,TRBD2,TRBV7-6,CASSSTMTSIDTQYF,TGTGCCAGCAGCTCGACGATGACTAGCATCGATACGCAGTATTTT
TRBJ2-3,15,.,TRBV6-1,CASSLSGTATDTQYF,TGTGCCAGCAGTTTGAGCGGAACCGCCACAGATACGCAGTATTTT
TRBJ2-1,16,.,TRBV9,CASSVDAGSYYNEQFF,TGTGCCAGCAGCGTAGACGCGGGATCTTACTACAATGAGCAGTTCTTC